This T cell receptor beta chain was profiled in a study of Ad26.COV2.S vaccination and SARS-CoV-2 variants. At the level of the study: Donor was one of the participants in the Ad26.COV2.S arm of the COV1001 trial. Intramuscular Ad26.COV2.S at 5x10^10 or 1x10^11 viral particles. The study's findings and limits: Spike-specific responses of CD8+ and CD4+ T cells were reported to display substantial breadth after vaccination.

Treatment denoted: some 19 received Ad26.COV2.S at low or high dose, single or two shots; about 5 received placebo; per-sample allocation not given. Repertoires come from day 63 after the first vaccine or placebo injection. Measured with immunoSEQ multiplex PCR; TCRdb has only the in-frame clones, and not every one. Here the sample spans about 250,000 clones, around 87% being singletons. V shed 4 bases, J shed 10 bases, and the junction held 4 bases outside the gene matches. In germline, CDR1 is SEHNR, CDR2 FQNEAQ (reference sequence). This CDR3 contains 14 residues. In regard to this clone: The antigen is unknown.

Here the sequenced sample was peripheral blood, taken in a trial of Ad26.COV2.S vaccine versus placebo. The chain links TRBV7-9 to TRBJ1-6, with 10 bases lining up with TRBD1. The sequence was collected from a person aged 18 to 59 who received the Ad26.COV2.S COVID-19 vaccine or a placebo. The CDR3, as DNA: TGTGCCAGCAGCTCGCGGACAGGGGGATCACCCCTCCACTTT. Translating it yields CASSSRTGGSPLHF.